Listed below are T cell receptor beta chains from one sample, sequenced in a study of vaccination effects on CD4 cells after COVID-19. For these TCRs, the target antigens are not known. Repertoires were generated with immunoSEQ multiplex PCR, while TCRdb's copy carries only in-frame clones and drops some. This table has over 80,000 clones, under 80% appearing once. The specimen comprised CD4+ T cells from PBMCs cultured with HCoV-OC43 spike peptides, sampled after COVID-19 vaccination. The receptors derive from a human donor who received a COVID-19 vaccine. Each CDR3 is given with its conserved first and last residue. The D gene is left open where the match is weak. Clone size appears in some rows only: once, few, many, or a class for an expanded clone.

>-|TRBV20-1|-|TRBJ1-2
TGCAAGGTAGAAGCTAACTATGGCTACACCTTC
CKVEANYGYTF
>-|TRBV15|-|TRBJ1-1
TGTGCCACCAGCAGAGATCGGAGGGGCAGGGGCACTGAAGCTTTCTTT
CATSRDRRGRGTEAFF
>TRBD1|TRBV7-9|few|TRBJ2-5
TGTGCCAGCAGCTTGGGGGACAGCCAAGAGACCCAGTACTTC
CASSLGDSQETQYF
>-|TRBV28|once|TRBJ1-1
TGTGCCAGCAGGGCCCTTCAGACTGAAGCTTTCTTT
CASRALQTEAFF
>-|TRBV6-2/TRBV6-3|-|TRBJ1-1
TGTGCCAGCAGTTACAAGAACACTGAAGCTTTCTTT
CASSYKNTEAFF
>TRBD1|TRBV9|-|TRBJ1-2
TGTGCCAGCACCAAGACAGGGAACTATGGCTACACCTTC
CASTKTGNYGYTF
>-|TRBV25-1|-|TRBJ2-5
TGTGCCAGCAGTGATTTTGGAAGGTACCAAGAGACCCAGTACTTC
CASSDFGRYQETQYF
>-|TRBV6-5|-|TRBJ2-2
TGTGCCAGCTCACCAGGGACTGCTGGCACCGGGGAGCTGTTTTTT
CASSPGTAGTGELFF
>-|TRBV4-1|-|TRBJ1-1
TGCGCCAGCAGCCAAGGGTATCGGGCGGTTATTGCCACTGAAGCTTTCTTT
CASSQGYRAVIATEAFF
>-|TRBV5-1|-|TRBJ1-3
TGCGCCAGCAGCTTGGACGGCAGGATCTCTGGAAACACCATATATTTT
CASSLDGRISGNTIYF
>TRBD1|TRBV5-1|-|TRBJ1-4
TGCGCCAGCGGTGACAGGGGGCTTGAGTATGAAAAACTGTTTTTT
CASGDRGLEYEKLFF
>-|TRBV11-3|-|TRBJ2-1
TGTGCCAGCAGCTCCCACAGGTACAATGAGCAGTTCTTC
CASSSHRYNEQFF
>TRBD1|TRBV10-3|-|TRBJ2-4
TGTGCCATCAGTCCCGGGACAGGGGGTTACATTCAGTACTTC
CAISPGTGGYIQYF
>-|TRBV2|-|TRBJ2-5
TGTGCCAGCACCTTCCCTACTAAGAATGAAGGGACCCAGTACTTC
CASTFPTKNEGTQYF
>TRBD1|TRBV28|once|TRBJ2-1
TGTGCCAGCAGTTCAGGGGGCCGCCCCAATGAGCAGTTCTTC
CASSSGGRPNEQFF
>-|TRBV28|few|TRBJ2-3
TGTGCCAGCAGTTTTGCTAGCACAGATACGCAGTATTTT
CASSFASTDTQYF
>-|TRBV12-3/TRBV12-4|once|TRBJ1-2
TGTGCCAGCACCCTTACCAGGAACTATGGCTACACCTTC
CASTLTRNYGYTF
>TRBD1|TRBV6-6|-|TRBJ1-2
TGTGCCAGCAGTACTGGACAGGGAGGTGCCTATGGCTACACCTTC
CASSTGQGGAYGYTF
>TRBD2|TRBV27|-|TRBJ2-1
TGTGCCAGCAGCCGAGTAATTACTAGCGGGGGGTACAATGAGCAGTTCTTC
CASSRVITSGGYNEQFF
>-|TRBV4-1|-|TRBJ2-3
TGCGCCAGCAGCCAAGCTCCTCCCCCGGCAGATACGCAGTATTTT
CASSQAPPPADTQYF
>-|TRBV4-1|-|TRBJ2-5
TGCGCCAGCAGCCACCGGACAGCCTTACTGACAGAGACCCAGTACTTC
CASSHRTALLTETQYF
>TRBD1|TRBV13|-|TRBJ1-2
TGTGCCAGCAGTCCTTACTCATCGGACAGGCTTAACTATGGCTACACCTTC
CASSPYSSDRLNYGYTF
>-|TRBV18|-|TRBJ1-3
TGTGCCAGCTCACTAGGGGACCGGCTGAACACCATATATTTT
CASSLGDRLNTIYF
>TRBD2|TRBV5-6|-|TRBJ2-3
TGTGCCAGCAGCCTCTTCCGACTAGCGGGGGCCTCCACAGATACGCAGTATTTT
CASSLFRLAGASTDTQYF
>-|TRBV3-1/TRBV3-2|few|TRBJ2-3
TGTGCCAGCAGCCAACGTCCGACCGAAACGGATACGCAGTATTTT
CASSQRPTETDTQYF
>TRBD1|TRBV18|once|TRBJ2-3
TGTGCCAGCTCCGCTAGGACAGGGATCACAGATACGCAGTATTTT
CASSARTGITDTQYF
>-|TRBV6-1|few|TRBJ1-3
TGTGCCAGCAGTGAAGTCCCAGGCGTTGGGCCTGGAAACACCATATATTTT
CASSEVPGVGPGNTIYF
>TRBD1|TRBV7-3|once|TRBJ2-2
TGTGCCAGCAGCTTAGTTGGACAGGGGATCACCGGGGAGCTGTTTTTT
CASSLVGQGITGELFF
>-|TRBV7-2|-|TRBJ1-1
TGTGCCAGCAGCCCCCAGACAGGAAGCAACACTGAAGCTTTCTTT
CASSPQTGSNTEAFF
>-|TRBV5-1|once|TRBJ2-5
TGCGCCAGCAGCTTGGGGGACACGGTGGGTGGGGAGACCCAGTACTTC
CASSLGDTVGGETQYF
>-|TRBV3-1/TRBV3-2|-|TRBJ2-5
TGTGCCAGCAGCCAACCAATAGAGACCCAGTACTTC
CASSQPIETQYF
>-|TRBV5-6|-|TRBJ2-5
TGTGCCAGCAGCTTGGATCGGGGTATGACAGAGACCCAGTACTTC
CASSLDRGMTETQYF
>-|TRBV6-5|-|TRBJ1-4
TGTGCCAGCAGTTCCCCCGGCGGGCTTAATGAAAAACTGTTTTTT
CASSSPGGLNEKLFF
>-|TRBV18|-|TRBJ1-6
TGTGCCAGCTCACCACCGGGAGGTAGGCAGCTTAATTCACCCCTCCACTTT
CASSPPGGRQLNSPLHF
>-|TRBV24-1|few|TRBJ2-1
TGTGCCACCAGTGATCACAGCTACAATGAGCAGTTCTTC
CATSDHSYNEQFF
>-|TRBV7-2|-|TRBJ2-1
TGTGCCAGCAGCTTAAGGCCAGCCTACAATGAGCAGTTCTTC
CASSLRPAYNEQFF
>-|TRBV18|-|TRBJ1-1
TGTGCCAGCTCAGCCCAGGGTTTAACTGAAGCTTTCTTT
CASSAQGLTEAFF
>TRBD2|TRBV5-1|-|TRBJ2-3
TGCGCCAGCAGCCCGGGACCTAGCGGGGGGGCAGCGGATACGCAGTATTTT
CASSPGPSGGAADTQYF
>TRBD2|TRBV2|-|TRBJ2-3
TGTGCCAGCAGTGAGGGTGGGGGGGCAGATACGCAGTATTTT
CASSEGGGADTQYF
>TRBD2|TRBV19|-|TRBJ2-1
TGTGCCAGTAGTATAGAGCAGCGGGGGGTCCTCGGTTTGGAGCAGTTCTTC
CASSIEQRGVLGLEQFF
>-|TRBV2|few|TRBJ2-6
TGTGCCAGCAAGAGGACATCTGGGGCCAACGTCCTGACTTTC
CASKRTSGANVLTF
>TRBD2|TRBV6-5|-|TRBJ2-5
TGTGCCAGCAGTTACCTGTCAGGACGGGAGGGAGAGACCCAGTACTTC
CASSYLSGREGETQYF
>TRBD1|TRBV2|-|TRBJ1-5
TGTGCCAGCAGTGAACAGGGGGCTGGCAATCAGCCCCAGCATTTT
CASSEQGAGNQPQHF
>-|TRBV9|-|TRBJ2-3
TGTGCCAGCAGCGTAGGGGGTTCAGCGGCAGATACGCAGTATTTT
CASSVGGSAADTQYF
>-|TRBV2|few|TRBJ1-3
TGTGCCAGCAGTGAAAGGCGGACAGCTGGAAACACCATATATTTT
CASSERRTAGNTIYF
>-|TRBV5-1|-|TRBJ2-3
TGCGCCAGCAGCTTGGGTGGTTCCACAGATACGCAGTATTTT
CASSLGGSTDTQYF
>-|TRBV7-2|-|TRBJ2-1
TGTGCCAGCTCCAGCGCGACTGGCTCCTACAATGAGCAGTTCTTC
CASSSATGSYNEQFF
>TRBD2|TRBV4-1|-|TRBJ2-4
TGCGCCAGCAGCCACTCCTCGCGGGGGGGGGATCAAGCCAAAAACATTCAGTACTTC
CASSHSSRGGDQAKNIQYF
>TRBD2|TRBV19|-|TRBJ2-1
TGTGCCAGTGGCCGGGGACTAGCTCTCAATGAGCAGTTCTTC
CASGRGLALNEQFF
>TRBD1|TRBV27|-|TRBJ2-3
TGTGCCAGCAGTTGGGACAGGGTCGCAGATACGCAGTATTTT
CASSWDRVADTQYF
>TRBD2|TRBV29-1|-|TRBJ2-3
TGCAGCGCTATACTAGCGGCGACTAGCACAGATACGCAGTATTTT
CSAILAATSTDTQYF
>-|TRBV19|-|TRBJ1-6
TGTGCCAGTCGTGACAGAACCAATTCACCCCTCCACTTT
CASRDRTNSPLHF
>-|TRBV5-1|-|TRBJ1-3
TGCGCCAGCAGCTTATACGGGGGAGGCTCTGGAAACACCATATATTTT
CASSLYGGGSGNTIYF
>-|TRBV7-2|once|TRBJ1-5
TGTGCCGGGGGACCGGGCTCCGGCGGTCAGCCCCAGCATTTT
CAGGPGSGGQPQHF
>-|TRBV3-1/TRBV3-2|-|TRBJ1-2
TGTGCCAGCAGCCAACCCGACAGTATCTATGGCTACACCTTC
CASSQPDSIYGYTF